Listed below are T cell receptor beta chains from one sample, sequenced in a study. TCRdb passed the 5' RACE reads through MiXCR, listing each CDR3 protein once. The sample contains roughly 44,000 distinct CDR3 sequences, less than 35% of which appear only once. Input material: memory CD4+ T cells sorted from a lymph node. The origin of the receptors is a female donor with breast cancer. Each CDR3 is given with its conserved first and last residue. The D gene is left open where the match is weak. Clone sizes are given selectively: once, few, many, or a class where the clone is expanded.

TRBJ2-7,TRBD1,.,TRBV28,TGTGCCAGCAGTAGGGGAGTTGGGACAGGGTCTCACGAGCAGTACTTC,CASSRGVGTGSHEQYF
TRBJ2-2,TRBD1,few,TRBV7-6,TGTGCCAGCAGCTTAAGGACAGGGACCGGGGAGCTGTTTTTT,CASSLRTGTGELFF
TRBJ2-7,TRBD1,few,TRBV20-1,TGCAGTGCTCCACTTCGGGACAGCGGATACTACGAGCAGTACTTC,CSAPLRDSGYYEQYF
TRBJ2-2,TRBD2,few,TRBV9,TGTGCCAGCAGCGCAACCTCAACTAGCGGAGGGAACCGGGAGCTGTTTTTT,CASSATSTSGGNRELFF
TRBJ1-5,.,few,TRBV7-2,TGTGCCAGCAGCTTAGTATGGGGCGGTACTATGAGCAATCAGCCCCAGCATTTT,CASSLVWGGTMSNQPQHF
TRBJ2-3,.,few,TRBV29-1,TGCAGCGTCGGACACTCAACAGGGACAGATACGCAGTATTTT,CSVGHSTGTDTQYF
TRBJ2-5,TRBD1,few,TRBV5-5,TGTGCCAGCAGCATGAGGGACAGGGGGCGAGAGACCCAGTACTTC,CASSMRDRGRETQYF
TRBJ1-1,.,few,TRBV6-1,TGTGCCAGCAGTGAAGGATGGAACACTGAAGCTTTCTTT,CASSEGWNTEAFF
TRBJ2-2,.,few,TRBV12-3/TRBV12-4,TGTGCCAGCAGGAGAGCGGGGAACACCGGGGAGCTGTTTTTT,CASRRAGNTGELFF
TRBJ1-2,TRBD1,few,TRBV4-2,TGTACCAGCAGCCAAGATCCCCACAGGGGCGGCTACACCTTC,CTSSQDPHRGGYTF
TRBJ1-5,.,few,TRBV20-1,TGCAGTGCTAGAGCTCAAAGCGGCAATCAGCCCCAGCATTTT,CSARAQSGNQPQHF
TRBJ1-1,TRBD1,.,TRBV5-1,TGCGCCAGCAGTCGCACAGGGGGCACTGAAGCTTTCTTT,CASSRTGGTEAFF
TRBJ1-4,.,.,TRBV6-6,TGTGCCAGCAGCCTCGAAGGGGAAGACGAAAAACTGTTCTTT,CASSLEGEDEKLFF
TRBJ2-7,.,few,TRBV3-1,TGTGCCAGCAGCCAAGATGATGGGGCAGGGTACGAGCAGTACTTC,CASSQDDGAGYEQYF
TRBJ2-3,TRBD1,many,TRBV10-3,TGTGCCATCAGGGGGGATAGGACAGGGACTTCAGATACGCAGTATTTT,CAIRGDRTGTSDTQYF
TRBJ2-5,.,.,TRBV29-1,TGCAGCGGTGGGATAGCTGAGACCCAGTACTTC,CSGGIAETQYF
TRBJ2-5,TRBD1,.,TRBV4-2,TGTGCCAGCAGCCAAGATCACAGGGGGCGAAAAGAGACCCAGTACTTC,CASSQDHRGRKETQYF
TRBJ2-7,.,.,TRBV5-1,TGCGCCAGCAGACCCGGGAGCTCCTACGAGCAGTACTTC,CASRPGSSYEQYF
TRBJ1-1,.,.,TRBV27,TGTGCCAGCAGTCTTCTACCCCAGAGAACTGAAGCTTTCTTT,CASSLLPQRTEAFF
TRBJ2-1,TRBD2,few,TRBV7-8,TGTGCCAGCAGCGTAGGCGCGGGGGGGCTCAGTGAGCAGTTCTTC,CASSVGAGGLSEQFF
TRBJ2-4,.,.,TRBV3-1,TGTGCCAGCACTCCCCGTAGGGGGGCCAACATTCAGTACTTC,CASTPRRGANIQYF
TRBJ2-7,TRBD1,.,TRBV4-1,TGCGCCAGCAGCAGAACCCCCGGGACAGGGTCCTACGAGCAGTACTTC,CASSRTPGTGSYEQYF
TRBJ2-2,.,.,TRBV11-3,TGTGCCAGCGGCCGGGACTTTTCCGGGGAGCTGTTTTTT,CASGRDFSGELFF
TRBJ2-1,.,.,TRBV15,TGTGCCACCAGCAGAGGGGTACCCTACAATGAGCAGTTCTTC,CATSRGVPYNEQFF
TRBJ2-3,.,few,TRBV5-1,TGCGCCAGCAGCTTGTCGGTAGATACGCAGTATTTT,CASSLSVDTQYF
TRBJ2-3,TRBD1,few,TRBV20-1,TGCAGTGCCGTCTCCTTCAGGGGGACCACAGATACGCAGTATTTT,CSAVSFRGTTDTQYF
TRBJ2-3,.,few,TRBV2,TGTGCCAGCAAACAGGAAGTAGATACGCAGTATTTT,CASKQEVDTQYF
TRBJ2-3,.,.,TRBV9,TGTGCCAGCAGAGCGACGGACTGGTACACAGATACGCAGTATTTT,CASRATDWYTDTQYF
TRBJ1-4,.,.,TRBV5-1,TGCGCCAGCAGCTTCCAGGGTAATGCTGAAAAACTGTTTTTT,CASSFQGNAEKLFF
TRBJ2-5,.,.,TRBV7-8,TGTGCCAGCAGCTTAGTAAGGGACGCCGAAGAGACCCAGTACTTC,CASSLVRDAEETQYF
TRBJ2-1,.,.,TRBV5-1,TGCGCCAGCACCTGGCCGGGACTCTTTAAAGAGCAGTTCTTC,CASTWPGLFKEQFF
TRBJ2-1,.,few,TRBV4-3,TGCGCCAGCAGCCAAGCAGCGCGGCTTCGGCGGCAGTTCTTC,CASSQAARLRRQFF
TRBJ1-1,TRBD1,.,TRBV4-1,TGCACCAGCAGCCCCCGGGACAGGAACACTGAAGCTTTCTTT,CTSSPRDRNTEAFF
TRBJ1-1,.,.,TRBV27,TGTGCCAGCAGTTTATTTAGCGGTTTTAAGGCTTTCTTT,CASSLFSGFKAFF
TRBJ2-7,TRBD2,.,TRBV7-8,TGTGCCAGCAGCTTAGGTACTCTAGCGGGGGGGCCCAGGTCCTACAATGAGCAGTACTTC,CASSLGTLAGGPRSYNEQYF
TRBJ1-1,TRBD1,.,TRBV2,TGTGCCAGCAGTGAAGTGACAGGGAGGAGCACTGAAGCTTTCTTT,CASSEVTGRSTEAFF
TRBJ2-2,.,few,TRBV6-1,TGTGCCAGCAGAAACCCGAACACCGGGGAGCTGTTTTTT,CASRNPNTGELFF
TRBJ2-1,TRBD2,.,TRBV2,TGTGCCAGCAGTGGAGCCGGGGGGGACGAGCAGTTCTTC,CASSGAGGDEQFF
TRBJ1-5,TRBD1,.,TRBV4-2,TGTGCCAGCAGCCAAGGACCAGGGACAGGTCAGCCCCAGCATTTT,CASSQGPGTGQPQHF
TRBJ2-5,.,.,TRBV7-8,TGTGCCAGCAGCTTAAGATCGAACACTGAAGAGACCCAGTACTTC,CASSLRSNTEETQYF
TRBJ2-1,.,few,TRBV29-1,TGCAGCGTTAGGAAAGAGGGGATGTACAATGAGCAGTTCTTC,CSVRKEGMYNEQFF
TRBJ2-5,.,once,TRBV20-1,TGCAGTGCTGGGGGGACAGTGGAAGAGACCCAGTACTTC,CSAGGTVEETQYF
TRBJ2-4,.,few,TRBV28,TGTGCCAGCAGCCCCGACAGAAACATTCAGTACTTC,CASSPDRNIQYF
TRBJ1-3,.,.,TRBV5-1,TGCGCCAGCAGCTTGGACAGAAGCTCTGGAAACACCATATATTTT,CASSLDRSSGNTIYF
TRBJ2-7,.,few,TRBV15,TGTGCCACCAGCAGCCTTTCCGGGACCCGTCACGAGCAGTACTTC,CATSSLSGTRHEQYF
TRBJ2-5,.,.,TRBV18,TGTGCCAGCTCACCAGGCAGGGGAGAAGAGACCCAGTACTTC,CASSPGRGEETQYF
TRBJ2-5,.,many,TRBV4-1,TGCGCCAGCAGCCAAGATCAGGACAGCCCGGTGGGGACCCAGTACTTC,CASSQDQDSPVGTQYF
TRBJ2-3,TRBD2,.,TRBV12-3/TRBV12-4,TGTGCCAGCAGTTCAAGACTAGCGGGAGCGGCAGATACGCAGTATTTT,CASSSRLAGAADTQYF
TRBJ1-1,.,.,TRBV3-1,TGTGCCAGCAGCTCCGAGAAGGAATTTGAAGCTTTCTTT,CASSSEKEFEAFF
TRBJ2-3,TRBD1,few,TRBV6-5,TGTGCCAGCAGAACAGGGGAAATGGGTACAGATACGCAGTATTTT,CASRTGEMGTDTQYF
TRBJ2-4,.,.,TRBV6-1,TGTACCAGAATCGACATCTTAGCCAATAACATTCAGTACTTC,CTRIDILANNIQYF
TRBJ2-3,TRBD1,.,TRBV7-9,TGTGCCAGCAGCTTGGGACAGGGGCCCACAGATACGCAGTATTTT,CASSLGQGPTDTQYF
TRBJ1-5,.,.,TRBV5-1,TGCGCCAGCAGTCCAGACGGAGCTTGGGGCAATCAGCCCCAGCATTTT,CASSPDGAWGNQPQHF
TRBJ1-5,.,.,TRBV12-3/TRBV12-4,TGTGCCAGCACACGGACGGGTCAGGATCAGCCCCAGCATTTT,CASTRTGQDQPQHF
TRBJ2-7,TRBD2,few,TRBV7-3,TGTGCCAGCAGCTCTAGCGGGAGAGGTGAGCAGTACTTC,CASSSSGRGEQYF